This T cell receptor beta chain was captured in a study of radiotherapy plus CTLA-4 blockade in lung cancer. The overall study: In about 20% of patients, objective responses were seen; around 31% had disease control.

Chemo-refractory metastatic non-small-cell lung cancer patients were treated with focal radiation plus CTLA-4 blockade with ipilimumab. Study observations and caveats: Some TCR clones had been derived from tumors. These clones expanded in peripheral blood after radiotherapy plus ipilimumab. Dynamics of early blood T cell clones, together with interferon-beta, were reportedly the best predictors of response.

Generated by immunoSEQ multiplex PCR, the TCRdb table keeps only in-frame clones and is missing some. The sample lists some 77,000 clones; about 90% were seen once. Note on this clone: Its specificity is unknown.

CDR3 length: 12 amino acids. Per germline, CDR1 LGHNT and CDR2 FRNRAP. Trimming left V 4 bases short and J 8 bases short, with 11 bases between. The clonotype was recovered from a human donor with non-small cell lung cancer who had a partial response to radiotherapy plus ipilimumab. The chain recombines TRBV12-5 with TRBJ1-1, with a weak D call TRBD1 (5 bases). Sequencing was performed on peripheral blood, taken from a patient treated with radiotherapy plus ipilimumab. The chain's CDR3 is CASGSAGFEAFF. CDR3 nucleotides: TGTGCTAGTGGTTCAGCAGGGTTCGAAGCTTTCTTT. The whole variable domain, remainder taken from reference TRBV12-5 and TRBJ1-1, is DARVTQTPRHKVTEMGQEVTMRCQPILGHNTVFWYRQTMMQGLELLAYFRNRAPLDDSGMPKDRFSAEMPDATLATLKIQPSEPRDSAVYFCASGSAGFEAFFGQGTRLTVV.